One and the same sample provided the 4 T cell receptor beta chains below, sequenced in a study of shared clonotypes between healthy human individuals. Using immunoSEQ multiplex PCR, the repertoire was profiled, and TCRdb retains in-frame clones only, with some absent. Of around 2,000,000 clones in the sample, 85% to 95% were seen once. The material sequenced was naive CD4+ T cells sorted from blood. Stated subset: CD45RA+ positively selected. These receptors were taken from a young man in good health.

CDR3 protein: CASSGIPQDRHNQPQHF. CDR3 coding DNA: TGTGCCAGCAGTGGGATTCCGCAGGACAGGCACAATCAGCCCCAGCATTTT. The genes are TRBV2 and TRBJ1-5; 7 positions agree with TRBD1. The CDR3 is made up of 17 amino acids. Trimming cost V 4 bases and J 3 bases; bases outside gene matches: 12. The germline CDR1 and CDR2 sequences are SNHLY and FYNNEI.

The gene calls are TRBV6-1 and TRBJ2-5, with TRBD1 identical over 7 bases. This CDR3 contains 13 residues. With V trimmed by 11 bases and J by 5 bases, 11 bases remained unmatched. Germline loops: CDR1 MNHNS, CDR2 SASEGT. The CDR3 bases are TGTGCCTCGCGATCGACAGGGTTGGAGACCCAGTACTTC. Translation gives CASRSTGLETQYF.

The chain couples TRBV29-1 to TRBJ2-1; 10 bases match TRBD1. This CDR3 comprises 11 residues. V trimming: 8 bases; J trimming: 9 bases; junction bases outside the gene matches: 4. The V gene's germline CDR1 is SQVTM and CDR2 ANQGSEA. CDR3 residues: CSSTGGGEQFF. The CDR3, as DNA: TGCAGCTCGACAGGGGGCGGTGAGCAGTTCTTC.

DNA for the CDR3: TGTGCCATCAGTGAGTCTACAATCGAGCAGTACTTC. Protein: CAISESTIEQYF. The chain carries TRBV10-3 and TRBJ2-7; no firm D call. Germline-derived CDR1 and CDR2 are ENHRY and SYGVKD. CDR3 size: 12 residues. Between the trimmed V and J ends, which lost 0 bases and 6 bases, there was a span of 6 bases.